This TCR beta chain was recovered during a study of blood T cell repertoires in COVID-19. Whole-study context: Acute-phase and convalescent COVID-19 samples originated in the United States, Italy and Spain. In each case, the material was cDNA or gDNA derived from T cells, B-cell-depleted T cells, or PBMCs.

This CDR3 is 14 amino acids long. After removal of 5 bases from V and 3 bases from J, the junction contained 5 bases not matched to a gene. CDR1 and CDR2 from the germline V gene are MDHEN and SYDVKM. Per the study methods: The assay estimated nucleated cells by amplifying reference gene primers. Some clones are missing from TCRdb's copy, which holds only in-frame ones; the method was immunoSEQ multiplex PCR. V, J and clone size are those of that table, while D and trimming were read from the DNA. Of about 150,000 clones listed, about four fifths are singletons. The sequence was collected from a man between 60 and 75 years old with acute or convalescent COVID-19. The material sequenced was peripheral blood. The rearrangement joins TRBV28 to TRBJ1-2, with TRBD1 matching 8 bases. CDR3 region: CASSQGAADYGYTF. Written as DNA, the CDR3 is TGTGCCAGCAGTCAGGGGGCTGCGGACTATGGCTACACCTTC.